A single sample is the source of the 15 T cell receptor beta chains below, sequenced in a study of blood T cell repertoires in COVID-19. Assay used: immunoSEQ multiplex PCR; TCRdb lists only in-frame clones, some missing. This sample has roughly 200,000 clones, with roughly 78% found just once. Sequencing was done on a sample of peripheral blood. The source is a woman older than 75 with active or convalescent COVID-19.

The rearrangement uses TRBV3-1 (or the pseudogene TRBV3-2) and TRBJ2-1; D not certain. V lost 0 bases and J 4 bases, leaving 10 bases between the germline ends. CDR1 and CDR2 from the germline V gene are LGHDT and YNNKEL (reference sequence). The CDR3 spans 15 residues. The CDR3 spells CASSQERLNYNEQFF. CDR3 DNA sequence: TGTGCCAGCAGCCAAGAGCGACTGAATTACAATGAGCAGTTCTTC.

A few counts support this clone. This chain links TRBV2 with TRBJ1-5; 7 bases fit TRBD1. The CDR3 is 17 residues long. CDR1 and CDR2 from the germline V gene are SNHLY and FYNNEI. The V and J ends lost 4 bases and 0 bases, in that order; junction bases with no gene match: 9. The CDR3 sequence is CASSGGTVSLSNQPQHF. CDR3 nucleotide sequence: TGTGCCAGCAGTGGGGGGACAGTCTCCCTTAGCAATCAGCCCCAGCATTTT.

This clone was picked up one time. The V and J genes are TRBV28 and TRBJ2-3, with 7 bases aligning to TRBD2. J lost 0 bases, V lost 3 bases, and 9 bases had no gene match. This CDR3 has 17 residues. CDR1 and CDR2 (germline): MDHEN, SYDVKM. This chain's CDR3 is CASSFSWASGSTDTQYF. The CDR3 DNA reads TGTGCCAGCAGTTTCTCCTGGGCTAGCGGAAGCACAGATACGCAGTATTTT.

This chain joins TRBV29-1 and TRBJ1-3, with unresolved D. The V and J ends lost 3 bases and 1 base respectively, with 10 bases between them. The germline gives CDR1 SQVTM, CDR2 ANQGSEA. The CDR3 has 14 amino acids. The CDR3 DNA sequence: TGCAGCGTTGACCCGGGAACGTCTGGAAACACCATATATTTT. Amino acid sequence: CSVDPGTSGNTIYF.

CDR3 loop: CASSLGGRTNEQFF. The CDR3 DNA reads as TGTGCCAGCAGCTTAGGGGGGAGGACCAATGAGCAGTTCTTC. The chain uses TRBV7-9 and TRBJ2-1; perhaps TRBD2 as D (6 bases). This CDR3 is 14 amino acids long. Germline V lookup: CDR1 SEHNR, CDR2 FQNEAQ (reference sequence). Trimming left V 1 base short and J 6 bases short, with 10 bases between.

The CDR3 loop is CASRVTTGYGYTF. The CDR3 DNA follows: TGCGCCAGCCGCGTAACTACAGGCTATGGCTACACCTTC. V usage is TRBV5-1 and J usage is TRBJ1-2; D is possibly TRBD1 (5 bases). The V end was cut by 7 bases, the J end by 4 bases, with 14 bases between. The CDR3 runs 13 residues. Per the germline V gene, CDR1 is SGHRS and CDR2 is YFSETQ.

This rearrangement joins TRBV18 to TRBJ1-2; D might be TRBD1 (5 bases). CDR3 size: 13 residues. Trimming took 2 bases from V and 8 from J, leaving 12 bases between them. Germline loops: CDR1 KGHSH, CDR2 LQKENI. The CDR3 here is CASSPGQGGGYTF. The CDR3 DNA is TGTGCCAGCTCACCAGGCCAGGGCGGCGGCTACACCTTC.

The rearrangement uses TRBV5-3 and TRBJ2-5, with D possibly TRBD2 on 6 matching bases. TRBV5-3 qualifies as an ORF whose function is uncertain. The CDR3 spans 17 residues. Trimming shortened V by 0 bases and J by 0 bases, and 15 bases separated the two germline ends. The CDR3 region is CARSLAPGGSHQETQYF. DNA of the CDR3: TGTGCCAGAAGCTTGGCTCCTGGGGGGTCGCACCAAGAGACCCAGTACTTC.

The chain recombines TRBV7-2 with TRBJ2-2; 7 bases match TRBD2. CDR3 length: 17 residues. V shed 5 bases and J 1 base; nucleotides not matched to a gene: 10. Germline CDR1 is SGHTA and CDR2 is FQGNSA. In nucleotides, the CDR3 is TGTGCCAGCAGCCCCACCCACTTAGCGGGGAACACCGGGGAGCTGTTTTTT. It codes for CASSPTHLAGNTGELFF.

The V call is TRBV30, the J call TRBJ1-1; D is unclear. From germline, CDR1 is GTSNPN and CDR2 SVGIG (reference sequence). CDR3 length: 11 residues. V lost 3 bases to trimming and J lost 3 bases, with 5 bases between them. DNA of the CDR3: TGTGCCTGGAGCTCTTACACTGAAGCTTTCTTT. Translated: CAWSSYTEAFF.

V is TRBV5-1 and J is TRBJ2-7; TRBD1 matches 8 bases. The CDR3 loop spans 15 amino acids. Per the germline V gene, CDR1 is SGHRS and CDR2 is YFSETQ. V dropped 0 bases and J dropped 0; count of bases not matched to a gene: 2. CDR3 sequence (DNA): TGCGCCAGCAGCTTGGGAACAGGGGGCTCCTACGAGCAGTACTTC. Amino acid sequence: CASSLGTGGSYEQYF.

CDR3 residues: CASSSGGQPYGYTF. In nucleotides, the CDR3 is TGCGCCAGCAGCTCTGGCGGCCAGCCCTATGGCTACACCTTC. The V call is TRBV5-1, the J call TRBJ1-2; D not resolved. CDR3 length equals 14 residues. Germline lookup yields CDR1 SGHRS and CDR2 YFSETQ. Deletions cut 3 bases from V and 4 bases from J, with 13 bases between.

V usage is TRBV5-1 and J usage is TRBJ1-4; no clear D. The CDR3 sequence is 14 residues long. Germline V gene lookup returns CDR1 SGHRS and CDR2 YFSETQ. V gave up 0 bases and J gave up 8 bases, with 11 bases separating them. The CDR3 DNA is TGCGCCAGCAGCTTGGCTGGTTCAGTGGAAAAACTGTTTTTT. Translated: CASSLAGSVEKLFF.

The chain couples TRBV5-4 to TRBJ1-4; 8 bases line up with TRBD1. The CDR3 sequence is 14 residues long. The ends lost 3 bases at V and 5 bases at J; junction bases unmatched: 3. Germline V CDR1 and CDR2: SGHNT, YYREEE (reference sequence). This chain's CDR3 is CASSWTGTNEKLFF. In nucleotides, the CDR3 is TGTGCCAGCAGCTGGACAGGGACGAATGAAAAACTGTTTTTT.

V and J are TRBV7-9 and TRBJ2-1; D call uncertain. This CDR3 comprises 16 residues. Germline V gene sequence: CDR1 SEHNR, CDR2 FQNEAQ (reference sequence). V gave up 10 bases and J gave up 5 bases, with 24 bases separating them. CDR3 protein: CATQSSPPGPDNEQFF. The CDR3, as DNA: TGTGCCACCCAATCATCCCCTCCAGGCCCTGACAATGAGCAGTTCTTC.